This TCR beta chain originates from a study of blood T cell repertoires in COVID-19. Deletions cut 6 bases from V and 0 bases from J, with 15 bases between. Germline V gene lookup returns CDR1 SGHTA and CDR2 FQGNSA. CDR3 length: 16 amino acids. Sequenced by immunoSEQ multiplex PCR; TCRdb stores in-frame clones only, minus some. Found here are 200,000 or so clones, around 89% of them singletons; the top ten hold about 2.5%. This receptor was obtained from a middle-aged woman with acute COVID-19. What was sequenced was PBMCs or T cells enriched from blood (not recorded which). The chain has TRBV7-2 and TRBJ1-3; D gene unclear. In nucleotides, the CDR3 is TGTGCCAGCAGTCCTAGAGGGTCGGTCTCTGGAAACACCATATATTTT. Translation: CASSPRGSVSGNTIYF.